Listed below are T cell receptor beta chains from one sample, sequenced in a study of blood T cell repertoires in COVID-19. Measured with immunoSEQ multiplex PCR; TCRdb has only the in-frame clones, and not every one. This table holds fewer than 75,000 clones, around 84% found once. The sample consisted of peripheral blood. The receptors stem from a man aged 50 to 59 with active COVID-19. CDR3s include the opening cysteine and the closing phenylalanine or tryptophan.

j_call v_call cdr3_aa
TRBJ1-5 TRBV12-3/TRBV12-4 CASRWTANQPQHF
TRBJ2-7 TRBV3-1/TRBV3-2 CASSQDSTGKPEQYF
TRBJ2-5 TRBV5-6 CASSLRFQETQYF
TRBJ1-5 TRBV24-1 CATSVTGSNQPQHF
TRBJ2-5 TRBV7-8 CASSLNTNEQGWVMETQYF
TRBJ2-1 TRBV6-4 CASSDSGLAGVSYNEQFF
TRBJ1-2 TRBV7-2 CASSLGTGNYGYTF
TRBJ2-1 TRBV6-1 CASSESAGAYNEQFF
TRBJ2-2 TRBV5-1 CASSLKQGANTGELFF
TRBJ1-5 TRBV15 CATSRVGSDQPQHF
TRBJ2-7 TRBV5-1 CASSLETATSEQYF
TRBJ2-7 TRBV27 CASSFESGGPYEQYF
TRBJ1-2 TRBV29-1 CSVDAVVILF
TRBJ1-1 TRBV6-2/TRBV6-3 CASSFEGATEAFF
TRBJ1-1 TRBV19 CASQIEGVIRTEAFF
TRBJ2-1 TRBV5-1 CASSLATGKNEQFF
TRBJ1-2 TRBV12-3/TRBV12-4 CASSFQGRYGYTF